One sample yielded the 3 T cell receptor beta chains listed below, sequenced in a study of a mutant IDH1 vaccine in newly diagnosed glioma. Time point here: week 11, during vaccination. Mutant IDH1 20-mer peptide, at 300 ug, made up each vaccine dose, with topical imiquimod. No antigen is known for these receptors. Generated by immunoSEQ multiplex PCR, the TCRdb table keeps only in-frame clones and is missing some. The sample shows about 32,000 clones, under 80% of them seen only once. The specimen comprised PBMCs, sampled from a glioma patient whose treatment included an IDH1 peptide vaccine. The receptors here all came from a man aged 30-40 years with glioma.

The chain employs TRBV5-5 and TRBJ1-5, with D perhaps TRBD1 (5 bases). The CDR3 consists of 15 residues. Trimming pared 2 bases from V and 4 bases from J, leaving 13 bases between. Germline V gives CDR1 SGHKS, CDR2 YYEKEE (reference sequence). CDR3 region: CASSFDSRMNQPQHF. As DNA, the CDR3 is TGTGCCAGCAGCTTCGACAGTAGAATGAATCAGCCCCAGCATTTT.

This chain joins TRBV9 and TRBJ2-5; 12 bases line up with TRBD2. Germline V gives CDR1 SGDLS, CDR2 YYNGEE. V shed 0 bases and J 4 bases; nucleotides not matched to a gene: 4. The CDR3 runs to 16 residues. The CDR3 reads CASSVGASGRGETQYF. For the CDR3, the DNA is TGTGCCAGCAGCGTAGGGGCTAGCGGGAGGGGAGAGACCCAGTACTTC.

This clone occurred a few times. The genes are TRBV4-2 and TRBJ1-1, with TRBD1 matching 9 bases. The CDR3 loop spans 18 amino acids. V lost 3 bases, J lost 0 bases, and 11 bases stayed unmatched. Per germline, CDR1 LGHNA and CDR2 YNFKEQ. CDR3 DNA: TGTGCCAGCAGCCATCAGTCCGGGACAGGGTCAGTGAACACTGAAGCTTTCTTT. It is translated as CASSHQSGTGSVNTEAFF.